This paragraph reports one T cell receptor beta chain. This sample stems from a study of T cell responses to AZD1222 COVID-19 vaccine. CDR3 length equals 15 residues. In germline, CDR1 is SGHVT, CDR2 SQSDAQ. V dropped 7 bases and J dropped 8; count of bases not matched to a gene: 15. Measured with immunoSEQ multiplex PCR; TCRdb has only the in-frame clones, and not every one. The sample records some 130,000 clones, about 93% being singletons. The chain combines TRBV7-4 with TRBJ1-2, with 8 bases aligning to TRBD1. This TCR was sampled from an adult in good health. The sample here was peripheral blood, taken on day 0 of AZD1222 vaccination. The CDR3: CASTPDGQGVEGYTF. The CDR3 coding sequence is TGTGCCAGCACCCCGGACGGACAGGGCGTAGAGGGCTACACCTTC.